The 8 T cell receptor beta chains given below trace back to one sample, sequenced in a study of cytotoxic CD8 clonotypes in ibrutinib-treated CLL. TCRdb's copy holds only in-frame clones and misses some; the assay was immunoSEQ multiplex PCR. The top ten hold 2.5% to 3.5% of the sample, which has fewer than 150,000 clones, around four fifths seen once. The specimen was PBMCs, collected after 24 months of ibrutinib treatment. These TCRs come from a human donor with chronic lymphocytic leukemia.

CDR3 amino acids: CASSYDGTGNYGYTF. For the CDR3, the DNA is TGTGCCAGCAGTTACGATGGTACAGGGAACTATGGCTACACCTTC. The chain combines TRBV6-6 with TRBJ1-2; D perhaps matches TRBD1 (6 bases). The V end was cut by 2 bases, the J end by 2 bases, with 12 bases between. This CDR3 is built from 15 residues. Germline CDR1 and CDR2: MNHNY and SVGAGI (reference sequence).

The chain has TRBV7-6 and TRBJ2-7, with 9 positions matching TRBD1. The length of the CDR3 is 14 residues. CDR1 is SGHVS, CDR2 FNYEAQ, per germline. The V segment lost 1 base and the J segment 7 bases; nucleotides outside the gene matches: 5. The CDR3: CASSLDRGLREQYF. The CDR3 bases are TGTGCCAGCAGCTTAGACAGGGGGCTGAGGGAGCAGTACTTC.

The chain links TRBV9 to TRBJ1-2; no clear D. CDR1 and CDR2 from the germline V gene are SGDLS and YYNGEE. The CDR3 runs 14 residues. Trimming shortened V by 2 bases and J by 4 bases, and 12 bases separated the two germline ends. The CDR3 is CASSVGTLGYGYTF. The CDR3 nucleotides are TGTGCCAGCAGCGTTGGTACTCTGGGCTATGGCTACACCTTC.

V is TRBV6-5 and J is TRBJ1-5; D perhaps matches TRBD1 (6 bases). Germline CDR1 MNHEY, CDR2 SVGAGI. The CDR3 consists of 13 residues. V lost 8 bases and J 4 bases, leaving 12 bases between the germline ends. This CDR3 reads CASGTQGNQPQHF. CDR3 in DNA: TGTGCCAGCGGAACCCAGGGGAATCAGCCCCAGCATTTT.

V and J are TRBV20-1 and TRBJ2-5; D not certain. The germline CDR1 and CDR2 sequences are DFQATT and SNEGSKA (reference sequence). The CDR3 consists of 11 residues. V lost 6 bases and J 3 bases, leaving 8 bases between the germline ends. CDR3 DNA sequence: TGCAGTGCCGAGTTGAAAGAGACCCAGTACTTC. This gives the protein CSAELKETQYF.

This sequence joins TRBV7-2 and TRBJ2-1, with D possibly being TRBD2 (6 bases). The CDR3 consists of 13 residues. Trimming pared 2 bases from V and 9 bases from J, leaving 11 bases between. Germline V gene lookup returns CDR1 SGHTA and CDR2 FQGNSA. DNA of the CDR3: TGTGCCAGCAGCTTAAGCTTGGGGGGTGAGCAGTTCTTC. Amino acid sequence: CASSLSLGGEQFF. Using reference TRBV7-2 and TRBJ2-1 for the parts outside the CDR3, the full variable domain is GAGVSQSPSNKVTEKGKDVELRCDPISGHTALYWYRQSLGQGLEFLIYFQGNSAPDKSGLPSDRFSAERTGGSVSTLTIQRTQQEDSAVYLCASSLSLGGEQFFGPGTRLTVL.

The count of this clone is one. V usage is TRBV28 and J usage is TRBJ1-4, with 12 bases identical to TRBD1. The CDR3 contains 16 residues. Germline-derived CDR1 and CDR2 are MDHEN and SYDVKM. Unmatched junction bases numbered 3, after V lost 5 bases and J lost 2 bases. The CDR3 here is CASSTGQGATNEKLFF. CDR3 DNA: TGTGCCAGCAGTACGGGACAGGGGGCGACTAATGAAAAACTGTTTTTT.

This clone was picked up a small number of times. The V gene is TRBV28, the J gene TRBJ1-2; 10 positions match TRBD1. The CDR3 sequence is 14 residues long. Germline CDR1 is MDHEN and CDR2 is SYDVKM. V lost 6 bases, J lost 2 bases, and 3 bases stayed unmatched. CDR3 region: CASRGTGANYGYTF. In DNA, the CDR3 is TGTGCCAGCAGGGGGACAGGGGCAAACTATGGCTACACCTTC.